Detailed here is one T cell receptor beta chain. The data belong to a study of T cell responses to AZD1222 COVID-19 vaccine. Here immunoSEQ multiplex PCR was the method, and the copy in TCRdb shows in-frame clones only, minus some. Here the sample spans 100,000 to 150,000 clones, around 90% being singletons. The material sequenced was peripheral blood, taken on day 0 of AZD1222 vaccination. This clonotype originated in an adult in good health.

In DNA form, the CDR3 reads TGCGCCAGCAGCCCCCAGGGGACCATAAACTATGGCTACACCTTC. Its translation: CASSPQGTINYGYTF. This rearrangement joins TRBV5-1 to TRBJ1-2; perhaps TRBD1 as D (6 bases). The CDR3 runs 15 residues. V was shortened by 4 bases and J by 2 bases, with 15 bases between the two germline ends. CDR1 is SGHRS and CDR2 is YFSETQ in the germline V gene.